The clone carrying this T cell receptor (beta chain) turned up a few times. Its specificity is unknown. Treatment meaning: roughly ten-day PBMC culture with coronavirus spike peptide pools or control peptides (ViraFEST assay). This sample is drawn from a study of vaccination and CD4 T cells after COVID-19. Study as a whole: Stimulation of cells relied on overlapping spike peptides derived from SARS-CoV-2, HCoV-NL63, HCoV-OC43 and HCoV-229E.

Sequencing of cultured CD4+ T cell DNA used the Oncomine TCR Beta short-read assay. Investigators obtained genomic DNA by extraction from cultured CD4+ T cells. TCRdb reanalysed the PCR reads using MiXCR and keeps one entry per CDR3 protein. The sample carries some 8,300 distinct CDR3 sequences, roughly 72% recorded once. This CDR3 comprises 14 residues. The germline V gene has CDR1 MNHEY and CDR2 SMNVEV (reference sequence). Trimming stripped 6 bases from V and 2 bases from J, with 13 bases between. The chain joins TRBV27 to TRBJ1-1; possibly TRBD1 for D (5 bases). This receptor was identified in a human donor who had recovered from COVID-19. Material for sequencing was CD4+ T cells from blood, cultured in vitro. The CDR3 loop is CASRRGLSNTEAFF. The CDR3 DNA reads TGTGCCAGCAGGCGGGGCTTATCTAACACTGAAGCTTTCTTT.